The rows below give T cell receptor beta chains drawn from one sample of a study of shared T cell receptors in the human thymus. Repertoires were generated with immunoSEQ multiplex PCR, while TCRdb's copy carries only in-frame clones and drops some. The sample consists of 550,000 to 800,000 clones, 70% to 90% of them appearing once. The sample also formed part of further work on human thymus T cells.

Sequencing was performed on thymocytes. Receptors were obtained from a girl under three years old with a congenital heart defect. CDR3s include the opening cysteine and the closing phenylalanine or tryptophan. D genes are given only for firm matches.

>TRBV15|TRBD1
CATSTTTGTGNTF
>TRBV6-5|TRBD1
CASRTGTGGEYGYTF
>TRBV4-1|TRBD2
CASSLLAGLSTDTQYF
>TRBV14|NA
CASSQVGGSAYNEQFF
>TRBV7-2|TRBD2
CASTETSGGPPRGTDTQYF
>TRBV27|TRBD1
CASSSHRRRDRTGGGYGYTF
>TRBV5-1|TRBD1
CASSPRDRVYEQYF
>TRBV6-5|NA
CASSYRRGGEDSPLHF
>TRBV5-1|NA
CASSLRQGNGYTF
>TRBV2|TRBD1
CASSDWTGPGQPQHF
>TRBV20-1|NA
CRAHGYTF
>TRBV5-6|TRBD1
CASSPETGDNEQFF
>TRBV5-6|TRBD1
CASSGPDRALPSPLEEQYF
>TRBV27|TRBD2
CASSSIAGGSDEQYF
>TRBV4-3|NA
CASSQRGSGGGCNTEAFF
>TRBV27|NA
CASQLTALPQETQYF